Following are 5 T cell receptor beta chains from one sample sequenced in a study of T-cell reconstitution after alpha-beta-depleted transplantation in children. It was with unique molecular identifiers that the TCRbeta library was prepared. TCRdb re-analysed the PCR reads in MiXCR, keeping a single row per CDR3 protein. The sample lists over 550,000 distinct CDR3 sequences, roughly a tenth occurring once. Sequencing used PBMCs from the stem cell graft donor, obtained from the stem cell graft. These receptors were taken from a human donor who donated a stem cell graft to a child with acute myeloid leukemia.

This rearrangement joins TRBV4-3 to TRBJ2-5; unclear D gene. CDR1 and CDR2 (germline): LGHNA, YSLEER. Trimming took 0 bases from V and 4 from J, leaving 9 bases between them. CDR3 length: 14 residues. The DNA of the CDR3 is TGCGCCAGCAGCCAAGAATACGGGTTAGAGACCCAGTACTTC. This gives the protein CASSQEYGLETQYF.

The J gene is TRBJ2-1, the V gene TRBV6-5, with D possibly being TRBD1 (6 bases). CDR1 is MNHEY, CDR2 SVGAGI, per germline. V lost 7 bases to trimming and J lost 8 bases, with 12 bases between them. The CDR3 has 12 amino acids. As DNA, the CDR3 is TGTGCCAGCAAAGCCAGGGGCTATGAGCAGTTCTTC. Translated, it gives CASKARGYEQFF.

This clonotype has ten or more counts. V and J are TRBV20-1 and TRBJ2-5; D remains unclear. The CDR3 sequence is 11 residues long. V was cut by 8 bases and J by 3 bases, with 10 bases left in between. Germline values: CDR1 DFQATT, CDR2 SNEGSKA (reference sequence). The CDR3, as DNA: TGCAGTCCCCTCCGGAAAGAGACCCAGTACTTC. Protein sequence: CSPLRKETQYF.

This clonotype has just a few counts. The chain carries TRBV29-1 and TRBJ2-4; 7 bases agree with TRBD2. Germline lookup yields CDR1 SQVTM and CDR2 ANQGSEA. The ends lost 4 bases at V and 3 bases at J; junction bases unmatched: 9. This CDR3 is built from 15 residues. The CDR3 DNA reads TGCAGCGTTGGCCCGGGAGGCGGGGGCAAAAACATTCAGTACTTC. Translation: CSVGPGGGGKNIQYF.

J is TRBJ2-7 and V is TRBV29-1; D unclear. V was shortened by 3 bases and J by 2 bases, with 8 bases between the two germline ends. This CDR3 is built from 12 residues. CDR1 and CDR2 from the germline V gene are SQVTM and ANQGSEA. The CDR3 region is CSVEGNTYEQYF. In DNA, the CDR3 is TGCAGCGTTGAGGGGAATACCTACGAGCAGTACTTC.